The 30 T cell receptor beta chains given below trace back to one sample, sequenced in a study of beta chain features in type 1 diabetes. The investigators reverse transcribed all of the isolated RNA, so they sequenced expressed TCRB transcripts. The table came from immunoSEQ multiplex PCR; TCRdb's copy has only in-frame clones and leaves some out. The data hold around 500,000 clones, with about an eighth observed a single time. Sequencing used naive CD4+ T cells from blood. The receptors here all came from a woman aged 18-30 years in good health.

The chain has TRBV29-1 and TRBJ2-2; 7 nucleotides match TRBD1. The CDR3 covers 15 residues. V trimming: 7 bases; J trimming: 0 bases; junction bases outside the gene matches: 8. From germline, CDR1 is SQVTM and CDR2 ANQGSEA. CDR3 in amino acids: CSGILGTANTGELFF. In DNA, the CDR3 is TGCAGCGGCATTCTCGGGACAGCGAACACCGGGGAGCTGTTTTTT.

The chain links TRBV7-3 to TRBJ2-3; TRBD2 matches at 7 bases. The germline CDR1 and CDR2 sequences are SGHTA and FQGTGA. Trimming took 3 bases from V and 6 from J; bases not matched to a gene: 9. The CDR3 is 15 residues long. CDR3 in amino acids: CASSLRELRMDTQYF. In nucleotides, the CDR3 is TGTGCCAGCAGCTTGCGGGAGCTAAGGATGGATACGCAGTATTTT.

This clone was seen only a few times. The chain links TRBV6-6 to TRBJ2-1; 10 bases are a match to TRBD2. Looked up from germline, CDR1 is MNHNY and CDR2 is SVGAGI (reference sequence). The CDR3 totals 13 residues. V gave up 8 bases and J gave up 7 bases; unmatched junction bases: 5. CDR3 in amino acids: CASCKAGGNEQFF. In DNA, the CDR3 is TGTGCCAGCTGTAAAGCGGGAGGGAATGAGCAGTTCTTC.

This clone was recorded a few times. The chain employs TRBV11-2 and TRBJ2-7; 9 nucleotides line up with TRBD2. Germline CDR1 is SGHAT and CDR2 is FQNNGV. The CDR3 consists of 15 residues. The J segment lost 2 bases and the V segment lost 2 bases, leaving 4 bases of the junction unmatched. The CDR3: CASSLWPSGTYEQYF. Here the CDR3 DNA reads TGTGCCAGCAGCTTATGGCCTAGCGGGACCTACGAGCAGTACTTC.

This clone has more than one count but fewer than ten. This sequence joins TRBV4-1 and TRBJ2-7; the D gene is possibly TRBD1 (5 bases). Germline loops: CDR1 MGHRA, CDR2 YSYEKL. The CDR3 runs 16 residues. The V end was cut by 0 bases, the J end by 0 bases, with 12 bases between. CDR3 DNA sequence: TGCGCCAGCAGCCAAGACCTCCAGGGATACTCCTACGAGCAGTACTTC. As protein: CASSQDLQGYSYEQYF.

V gene TRBV7-2 combines with J gene TRBJ2-7; D may be TRBD2 (6 bases). V lost 5 bases to trimming and J lost 4 bases, with 18 bases between them. Germline V gene lookup returns CDR1 SGHTA and CDR2 FQGNSA. This CDR3 has 15 residues. The CDR3 sequence is CASSLTPGGSYEQYF. The DNA for the CDR3 is TGTGCCAGCAGCCTAACCCCTGGGGGGAGTTACGAGCAGTACTTC.

This clone has a handful of counts. The rearrangement joins TRBV14 to TRBJ2-7, with D perhaps matching TRBD1 or TRBD2 (5 bases each). From germline, CDR1 is SGHDN and CDR2 FVKESK. The CDR3 contains 14 residues. The V end was cut by 5 bases, the J end by 2 bases, with 13 bases between. CDR3 amino acids: CASSRGVFPYEQYV. The CDR3, as DNA: TGTGCCAGCAGCAGGGGAGTTTTCCCCTACGAGCAGTACGTC.

This chain uses TRBV7-9 with TRBJ2-6, with D hard to call. The CDR3 is made up of 19 amino acids. The V gene lost 7 bases and the J gene lost 1 base, with 23 bases spanning the gap. Germline V lookup: CDR1 SEHNR, CDR2 FQNEAQ (reference sequence). CDR3 sequence (DNA): TGTGCCAGCACCATTTTTCCCCCTGCCTTATTATCTGGGGCCAACGTCCTGACTTTC. This encodes CASTIFPPALLSGANVLTF.

The chain has TRBV4-3 and TRBJ1-2; D gene unclear. The CDR3 runs 12 residues. The germline gives CDR1 LGHNA, CDR2 YSLEER. Trimming removed 0 bases from V and 7 bases from J, with 6 bases in between. The CDR3 reads CASSQEGSGYTF. Here the CDR3 DNA reads TGCGCCAGCAGCCAAGAGGGGAGTGGCTACACCTTC.

The rearrangement links TRBV9 to TRBJ2-1, with 8 bases lining up with TRBD2. The ends lost 0 bases at V and 9 bases at J; junction bases unmatched: 8. The CDR3 is made up of 15 amino acids. From germline, CDR1 is SGDLS and CDR2 YYNGEE. CDR3 nucleotides: TGTGCCAGCAGCGTAGATCTAGCGGGCATCCTTGAGCAGTTCTTC. As protein: CASSVDLAGILEQFF.

This clone was picked up a small number of times. The chain employs TRBV4-1 and TRBJ1-3; D perhaps matches TRBD1 (5 bases). Germline V gene data show CDR1 as MGHRA and CDR2 as YSYEKL. V shed 1 base and J shed 7 bases, with 17 bases lying between them. The CDR3 covers 16 residues. The CDR3 spells CASSQGWGRSDNTIYF. CDR3 in DNA: TGCGCCAGCAGCCAAGGATGGGGGAGGTCGGATAACACCATATATTTT.

DNA of the CDR3: TGCGCCAGCAGCCAAGGTGGCGCGGGTGAAAAACTGTTTTTT. Protein sequence: CASSQGGAGEKLFF. V is TRBV4-3 and J is TRBJ1-4; D not resolved. Trimming removed 1 base from V and 7 bases from J, with 10 bases in between. The CDR3 length is 14 residues. Germline CDR1 reads LGHNA; CDR2 reads YSLEER.

The V and J genes are TRBV9 and TRBJ1-6; D is unresolved. CDR1 and CDR2 (germline): SGDLS, YYNGEE. The CDR3 has 16 amino acids. V gave up 7 bases and J gave up 7 bases, with 21 bases separating them. The CDR3 sequence is CASSSRAGVVNSPLHF. CDR3 in DNA: TGTGCCAGCTCCAGTCGGGCTGGGGTCGTAAATTCACCCCTCCACTTT.

V is TRBV7-9 and J is TRBJ2-1; D ambiguous. This CDR3 is 15 amino acids long. Germline V CDR1 and CDR2: SEHNR, FQNEAQ (reference sequence). V lost 5 bases and J lost 2, with 13 bases in between. CDR3 region: CASSRASVPYNEQFF. CDR3 DNA: TGTGCCAGCAGCCGAGCATCAGTGCCCTACAATGAGCAGTTCTTC.

CDR3 region: CAWSVTAGSGYTF. The CDR3 bases are TGTGCCTGGAGTGTAACGGCAGGGAGCGGCTACACCTTC. This chain joins TRBV30 and TRBJ1-2, with D perhaps matching TRBD1 (5 bases). Germline values: CDR1 GTSNPN, CDR2 SVGIG (reference sequence). The CDR3 is made up of 13 amino acids. Trimming took 0 bases from V and 8 from J, leaving 13 bases between them.

The chain couples TRBV7-3 to TRBJ2-5, with TRBD2 matching over 7 bases. CDR1 SGHTA and CDR2 FQGTGA come from the germline V gene. The CDR3 totals 13 residues. Trimming cost V 5 bases and J 5 bases; bases outside gene matches: 5. The CDR3 coding sequence is TGTGCCAGCAGCCCGGGGGGAGACGAGACCCAGTACTTC. Translation gives CASSPGGDETQYF.

This clone turned up a few times. This sequence joins TRBV19 and TRBJ1-5, with D maybe TRBD1 (6 bases). From germline, CDR1 is LNHDA and CDR2 SQIVND (reference sequence). The CDR3 runs 13 residues. V lost 10 bases, J lost 7 bases, and 17 bases lay in between. CDR3 sequence reads: CATSQGVWQPQHF. The CDR3 region has the DNA TGTGCCACCTCACAGGGAGTATGGCAGCCCCAGCATTTT.

This clone was seen a few times. The CDR3 nucleotides read TGTGCCAGCTCCCGGCAGTCCTACGAGCAGTACTTC. Encoded protein: CASSRQSYEQYF. This chain uses TRBV7-9 with TRBJ2-7; D call uncertain. This CDR3 comprises 12 residues. V was cut by 8 bases and J by 1 base, with 9 bases left in between. Looked up from germline, CDR1 is SEHNR and CDR2 is FQNEAQ (reference sequence).

This clone was recorded a few times. The chain recombines TRBV7-2 with TRBJ2-3; D ambiguous. Deletions cut 5 bases from V and 2 bases from J, with 11 bases between. CDR1 and CDR2 from the germline V gene are SGHTA and FQGNSA. The CDR3 covers 14 residues. The CDR3 loop reads CASSQYGPTDTQYF. DNA for the CDR3: TGTGCCAGCAGCCAATACGGGCCCACAGATACGCAGTATTTT.

This rearrangement joins TRBV18 to TRBJ2-5, with a possible D match to TRBD1 (5 bases). Germline CDR1 KGHSH, CDR2 LQKENI. The V gene lost 0 bases and the J gene lost 4 bases, with 12 bases spanning the gap. The CDR3 has 15 amino acids. The CDR3 nucleotides are TGTGCCAGCTCACCACCAAACAGGATACGAGAGACCCAGTACTTC. It encodes CASSPPNRIRETQYF.

This clone was seen only a few times. The J gene is TRBJ2-3, the V gene TRBV5-4, with D perhaps matching TRBD1 (6 bases). Germline V gene data show CDR1 as SGHNT and CDR2 as YYREEE (reference sequence). Deletions cut 6 bases from V and 0 bases from J, with 14 bases between. This CDR3 spans 15 amino acids. CDR3 in DNA: TGTGCCAGCACCACGCCGGGACAAAGCACAGATACGCAGTATTTT. It yields the protein CASTTPGQSTDTQYF.

This clone was observed a few times. The chain combines TRBV4-3 with TRBJ2-1; D remains unclear. V lost 0 bases, J lost 7 bases, and 28 bases lay in between. In germline, CDR1 is LGHNA, CDR2 YSLEER. The CDR3 extends over 20 amino acids. CDR3: CASSQDVTGYYVRRSNEQFF. DNA of the CDR3: TGCGCCAGCAGCCAAGACGTTACGGGCTATTACGTCCGAAGGTCGAATGAGCAGTTCTTC.

This clone was observed a few times. The genes are TRBV2 and TRBJ2-3, with D perhaps TRBD2 (6 bases). CDR3 length: 15 amino acids. Trimming took 11 bases from V and 2 from J, leaving 20 bases between them. Germline loops: CDR1 SNHLY, CDR2 FYNNEI. This CDR3 is CAYAEGRTLTDTQYF. CDR3 coding DNA: TGTGCCTACGCGGAGGGCAGGACCCTCACAGATACGCAGTATTTT. The full variable domain, with the rest looked up from reference TRBV2 and TRBJ2-3, is EPEVTQTPSHQVTQMGQEVILRCVPISNHLYFYWYRQILGQKVEFLVSFYNNEISEKSEIFDDQFSVERPDGSNFTLKIRSTKLEDSAMYFCAYAEGRTLTDTQYFGPGTRLTVL.

This clone appeared a few times. The V call is TRBV7-2, the J call TRBJ2-7, with a possible D match to TRBD2 (6 bases). Germline assignment: CDR1 SGHTA and CDR2 FQGNSA. V lost 4 bases and J lost 4, with 17 bases in between. The CDR3 length is 15 residues. Here the CDR3 reads CASSSRTAGMYEQYF. The CDR3 nucleotides are TGTGCCAGCAGCTCCCGGACGGCGGGAATGTACGAGCAGTACTTC.

A few counts support this clone. The CDR3 DNA reads as TGTGCCAGCAGCCGCAGCCTAGGTACAGGGAACACTGAAGCTTTCTTT. Protein sequence: CASSRSLGTGNTEAFF. This sequence joins TRBV28 and TRBJ1-1; tentative D call: TRBD1 (5 bases). Germline CDR1 MDHEN, CDR2 SYDVKM. Trimming cost V 6 bases and J 1 base, with 18 bases left between them. The CDR3 is 16 residues long.

The chain couples TRBV6-1 to TRBJ1-3; 9 positions match TRBD1. From germline, CDR1 is MNHNS and CDR2 SASEGT. After removal of 8 bases from V and 2 bases from J, the junction contained 4 bases not matched to a gene. The CDR3 spans 14 residues. The CDR3 protein is CASGTGTTGNTIYF. The CDR3 bases are TGTGCCAGCGGGACAGGGACAACTGGAAACACCATATATTTT.

The chain has TRBV19 and TRBJ2-3; D remains ambiguous. CDR3 length: 13 residues. The V end lost 7 bases, the J end lost 1 base, and 9 bases lay between the germline ends. Germline lookup yields CDR1 LNHDA and CDR2 SQIVND (reference sequence). CDR3 nucleotide sequence: TGTGCCAGTAAGCGCCAGGGCACAGATACGCAGTATTTT. Translation: CASKRQGTDTQYF.

The chain recombines TRBV4-1 with TRBJ2-3; D is unresolved. The CDR3 has 11 amino acids. Germline CDR1 reads MGHRA; CDR2 reads YSYEKL. Trimming removed 2 bases at V and 8 bases at J, with 5 bases between. CDR3 in amino acids: CASSQTGTQYF. The CDR3 region has the DNA TGCGCCAGCAGCCAAACGGGTACGCAGTATTTT.

CDR3 amino acids: CSGLFYEQYF. The CDR3 region has the DNA TGCAGCGGTTTGTTCTACGAGCAGTACTTC. The V call is TRBV29-1, the J call TRBJ2-7; no firm D call. V was clipped by 7 bases and J by 3 bases, with 7 bases between them. Germline CDR1 and CDR2: SQVTM and ANQGSEA. The CDR3 runs to 10 residues.

The V call is TRBV7-2, the J call TRBJ2-3; unclear D gene. V shed 3 bases and J shed 3 bases, with 10 bases lying between them. Germline loops: CDR1 SGHTA, CDR2 FQGNSA. This CDR3 is built from 14 residues. The CDR3 nucleotides read TGTGCCAGCAGCTTTGGGCATAGGACAGATACGCAGTATTTT. Encoded protein: CASSFGHRTDTQYF.